This is a list of T cell receptor beta chains from one sample in a study of blood T cells in healthy people across ages. TCRdb reprocessed the 5' RACE reads with MiXCR, giving one entry per CDR3 protein. In the table there are more than 700,000 distinct CDR3 sequences, about 55% of which are singletons. The specimen was blood. The receptors were gathered from an elderly man in good health. Each CDR3 is given with its conserved first and last residue. A D gene is named only where the DNA matches it firmly. Clone size is shown for a subset of rows, as once, few, many or a class of expanded clone.

clone_size: -
j_call: TRBJ2-7
d_call: TRBD2
v_call: TRBV3-1
cdr3_aa: CASSRETSGRESEQYF
cdr3_nt: TGTGCCAGCAGCCGAGAGACTAGCGGGAGGGAATCCGAGCAGTACTTC

clone_size: few
j_call: TRBJ1-2
d_call: -
v_call: TRBV7-2
cdr3_aa: CASSPSDRNYGYTF
cdr3_nt: TGTGCCAGCAGCCCCTCCGACAGAAACTATGGCTACACCTTC

clone_size: once
j_call: TRBJ2-1
d_call: TRBD2
v_call: TRBV7-2
cdr3_aa: CASSPFRLAGYNEQFF
cdr3_nt: TGTGCCAGCAGTCCCTTCAGGCTAGCGGGCTACAATGAGCAGTTCTTC

clone_size: -
j_call: TRBJ2-5
d_call: -
v_call: TRBV7-3
cdr3_aa: CASSSYDSRTQYF
cdr3_nt: TGTGCCAGCAGCTCCTATGACAGCAGGACCCAGTACTTC

clone_size: -
j_call: TRBJ1-4
d_call: -
v_call: TRBV20-1
cdr3_aa: CSARPRGGTDEKLFF
cdr3_nt: TGCAGTGCTAGGCCGCGTGGGGGAACGGATGAAAAACTGTTTTTT

clone_size: -
j_call: TRBJ2-1
d_call: TRBD2
v_call: TRBV24-1
cdr3_aa: CATSGRAGGRFEQFF
cdr3_nt: TGTGCCACCAGTGGACGAGCGGGAGGCCGCTTTGAGCAGTTCTTC

clone_size: -
j_call: TRBJ2-4
d_call: TRBD1
v_call: TRBV7-8
cdr3_aa: CASTPGGRINIQYF
cdr3_nt: TGTGCCAGCACCCCAGGGGGACGAATAAACATTCAGTACTTC

clone_size: -
j_call: TRBJ1-2
d_call: TRBD1
v_call: TRBV15
cdr3_aa: CATSRDLPRDRGFSYGYTF
cdr3_nt: TGTGCCACCAGCAGAGATCTCCCGCGGGACAGGGGATTTAGCTATGGCTACACCTTC

clone_size: -
j_call: TRBJ1-6
d_call: TRBD1
v_call: TRBV20-1
cdr3_aa: CSARDPPGGDSPLHF
cdr3_nt: TGCAGTGCTAGAGATCCTCCAGGGGGCGATTCACCCCTCCACTTT

clone_size: -
j_call: TRBJ2-5
d_call: -
v_call: TRBV5-1
cdr3_aa: CASSFTETQYF
cdr3_nt: TGCGCCAGCAGCTTTACGGAGACCCAGTACTTC

clone_size: once
j_call: TRBJ2-7
d_call: -
v_call: TRBV18
cdr3_aa: CASSPWAGEQGNEQYF
cdr3_nt: TGTGCCAGCTCACCATGGGCTGGGGAGCAGGGAAACGAGCAGTACTTC

clone_size: -
j_call: TRBJ1-2
d_call: -
v_call: TRBV2
cdr3_aa: CASSELAAYGYTF
cdr3_nt: TGTGCCAGCAGTGAATTGGCCGCCTATGGCTACACCTTC

clone_size: once
j_call: TRBJ2-7
d_call: -
v_call: TRBV4-2
cdr3_aa: CASRQQDRSSYNEQYF
cdr3_nt: TGTGCCAGCAGACAACAGGACCGGAGCTCCTACAATGAGCAGTACTTC

clone_size: -
j_call: TRBJ2-1
d_call: -
v_call: TRBV7-2
cdr3_aa: CASSSGLGNEQFF
cdr3_nt: TGTGCCAGCAGCTCGGGACTGGGGAATGAGCAGTTCTTC

clone_size: -
j_call: TRBJ1-5
d_call: TRBD1
v_call: TRBV7-2
cdr3_aa: CASSFRTGDYSNQPQHF
cdr3_nt: TGTGCCAGCAGCTTCCGGACAGGCGACTATAGCAATCAGCCCCAGCATTTT

clone_size: -
j_call: TRBJ1-2
d_call: -
v_call: TRBV4-1
cdr3_aa: CASSHRQVVHYGYTF
cdr3_nt: TGCGCCAGCAGCCACCGACAGGTAGTCCACTATGGCTACACCTTC

clone_size: -
j_call: TRBJ2-7
d_call: TRBD2
v_call: TRBV7-2
cdr3_aa: CASSRTSGNSYEQYF
cdr3_nt: TGTGCCAGCAGCCGGACTAGCGGTAATTCCTACGAGCAGTACTTC

clone_size: -
j_call: TRBJ2-1
d_call: -
v_call: TRBV12-3/TRBV12-4
cdr3_aa: CASSVPNEQFF
cdr3_nt: TGTGCCAGCAGCGTACCCAATGAGCAGTTCTTC

clone_size: -
j_call: TRBJ2-7
d_call: -
v_call: TRBV6-5
cdr3_aa: CASSRRLQVAGNYQYF
cdr3_nt: TGTGCCAGCAGCCGTAGGCTACAGGTCGCCGGAAACTATCAGTACTTC

clone_size: once
j_call: TRBJ1-6
d_call: -
v_call: TRBV5-1
cdr3_aa: CASSFYDMNNSPLHF
cdr3_nt: TGCGCCAGCAGCTTCTACGACATGAATAATTCACCCCTCCACTTT

clone_size: -
j_call: TRBJ2-5
d_call: -
v_call: TRBV6-2/TRBV6-3
cdr3_aa: CASSYSKATRYQETQYF
cdr3_nt: TGTGCCAGCAGTTACTCGAAGGCTACCCGGTACCAAGAGACCCAGTACTTC

clone_size: few
j_call: TRBJ2-1
d_call: -
v_call: TRBV20-1
cdr3_aa: CSASPGGQLNEQFF
cdr3_nt: TGCAGTGCTAGCCCCGGTGGCCAACTCAATGAGCAGTTCTTC

clone_size: few
j_call: TRBJ2-3
d_call: TRBD2
v_call: TRBV7-2
cdr3_aa: CASSLRLAGGLADTQYF
cdr3_nt: TGTGCCAGCAGCTTACGGTTAGCGGGAGGGTTAGCAGATACGCAGTATTTT

clone_size: few
j_call: TRBJ1-1
d_call: TRBD1
v_call: TRBV29-1
cdr3_aa: CSAAQGRNTEAFF
cdr3_nt: TGCAGCGCCGCACAGGGGCGGAACACTGAAGCTTTCTTT

clone_size: -
j_call: TRBJ2-1
d_call: -
v_call: TRBV7-2
cdr3_aa: CASSFTGAREQFF
cdr3_nt: TGTGCCAGCAGCTTCACGGGGGCCAGGGAGCAGTTCTTC

clone_size: -
j_call: TRBJ2-7
d_call: -
v_call: TRBV12-3/TRBV12-4
cdr3_aa: CASSLTEAYNEQYF
cdr3_nt: TGTGCCAGCAGTTTAACGGAGGCCTACAATGAGCAGTACTTC

clone_size: -
j_call: TRBJ2-7
d_call: -
v_call: TRBV7-9
cdr3_aa: CASSPGGVVDEQYF
cdr3_nt: TGTGCCAGCAGCCCCGGGGGTGTCGTCGACGAGCAGTACTTC

clone_size: -
j_call: TRBJ2-7
d_call: TRBD2
v_call: TRBV10-3
cdr3_aa: CAISGLAGEQYF
cdr3_nt: TGTGCCATCTCCGGACTAGCAGGCGAGCAGTACTTC

clone_size: -
j_call: TRBJ2-1
d_call: -
v_call: TRBV20-1
cdr3_aa: CSAPSNALRAGNEQFF
cdr3_nt: TGCAGTGCCCCGAGCAATGCGCTGAGGGCCGGGAATGAGCAGTTCTTC

clone_size: few
j_call: TRBJ2-7
d_call: TRBD2
v_call: TRBV20-1
cdr3_aa: CSARVPTSGDGYEQYF
cdr3_nt: TGCAGTGCTAGAGTTCCCACTAGCGGAGACGGGTACGAGCAGTACTTC

clone_size: -
j_call: TRBJ1-2
d_call: -
v_call: TRBV6-1
cdr3_aa: CASSEQWKDGYTF
cdr3_nt: TGTGCCAGCAGTGAACAATGGAAAGATGGCTACACCTTC

clone_size: -
j_call: TRBJ1-5
d_call: TRBD1
v_call: TRBV4-2
cdr3_aa: CASSYRDRRVGQPQHF
cdr3_nt: TGTGCCAGCAGCTACCGGGACAGGAGGGTAGGTCAGCCCCAGCATTTT

clone_size: once
j_call: TRBJ2-7
d_call: -
v_call: TRBV3-1
cdr3_aa: CASSQRRQLTGKTYEQYF
cdr3_nt: TGTGCCAGCAGCCAGAGGCGACAGTTAACGGGAAAGACCTACGAGCAGTACTTC

clone_size: -
j_call: TRBJ2-5
d_call: -
v_call: TRBV18
cdr3_aa: CASSPIQGQETQYF
cdr3_nt: TGTGCCAGCTCACCAATCCAGGGCCAAGAGACCCAGTACTTC

clone_size: -
j_call: TRBJ1-1
d_call: -
v_call: TRBV27
cdr3_aa: CASRPRAYTEAFF
cdr3_nt: TGTGCCAGCAGACCTCGGGCATACACTGAAGCTTTCTTT

clone_size: -
j_call: TRBJ1-2
d_call: -
v_call: TRBV5-1
cdr3_aa: CASSDISGDGYTF
cdr3_nt: TGCGCCAGCAGCGATATTTCAGGGGATGGCTACACCTTC

clone_size: -
j_call: TRBJ1-5
d_call: -
v_call: TRBV28
cdr3_aa: CASSRPRPLQHF
cdr3_nt: TGTGCCAGCAGCCGCCCTCGGCCGCTCCAGCATTTT

clone_size: -
j_call: TRBJ2-7
d_call: TRBD2
v_call: TRBV18
cdr3_aa: CASSPLGLAGAGQYF
cdr3_nt: TGTGCCAGCTCACCACTGGGACTAGCGGGAGCGGGGCAGTACTTC

clone_size: -
j_call: TRBJ2-7
d_call: TRBD2
v_call: TRBV20-1
cdr3_aa: CSARDRTSGFYEQYF
cdr3_nt: TGCAGTGCTAGAGATAGGACTAGCGGGTTCTACGAGCAGTACTTC

clone_size: few
j_call: TRBJ2-5
d_call: -
v_call: TRBV13
cdr3_aa: CASSFSAGFQETQYF
cdr3_nt: TGTGCCAGCAGCTTCTCAGCCGGCTTCCAAGAGACCCAGTACTTC

clone_size: -
j_call: TRBJ2-7
d_call: -
v_call: TRBV3-1
cdr3_aa: CASSQARPVNAYEQYF
cdr3_nt: TGTGCCAGCAGCCAAGCGCGCCCGGTGAATGCATACGAGCAGTACTTC

clone_size: few
j_call: TRBJ2-7
d_call: TRBD1
v_call: TRBV20-1
cdr3_aa: CSAIDPYGTGSSYEQYF
cdr3_nt: TGCAGTGCTATTGATCCTTACGGGACAGGTAGCTCCTACGAGCAGTACTTC

clone_size: -
j_call: TRBJ2-4
d_call: TRBD2
v_call: TRBV2
cdr3_aa: CASSVLAGVAKNIQYF
cdr3_nt: TGTGCCAGCAGCGTCTTAGCGGGGGTAGCCAAAAACATTCAGTACTTC

clone_size: -
j_call: TRBJ1-1
d_call: -
v_call: TRBV6-5
cdr3_aa: CASSYSGSTEAFF
cdr3_nt: TGTGCCAGCAGTTACTCTGGAAGCACTGAAGCTTTCTTT

clone_size: -
j_call: TRBJ1-1
d_call: TRBD1
v_call: TRBV9
cdr3_aa: CASSVAGTGVVTEAFF
cdr3_nt: TGTGCCAGCAGCGTAGCTGGGACAGGAGTGGTCACTGAAGCTTTCTTT

clone_size: many
j_call: TRBJ2-1
d_call: TRBD1
v_call: TRBV6-5
cdr3_aa: CASSPTGGPYNEQFF
cdr3_nt: TGTGCCAGCAGTCCGACAGGGGGCCCCTACAATGAGCAGTTCTTC